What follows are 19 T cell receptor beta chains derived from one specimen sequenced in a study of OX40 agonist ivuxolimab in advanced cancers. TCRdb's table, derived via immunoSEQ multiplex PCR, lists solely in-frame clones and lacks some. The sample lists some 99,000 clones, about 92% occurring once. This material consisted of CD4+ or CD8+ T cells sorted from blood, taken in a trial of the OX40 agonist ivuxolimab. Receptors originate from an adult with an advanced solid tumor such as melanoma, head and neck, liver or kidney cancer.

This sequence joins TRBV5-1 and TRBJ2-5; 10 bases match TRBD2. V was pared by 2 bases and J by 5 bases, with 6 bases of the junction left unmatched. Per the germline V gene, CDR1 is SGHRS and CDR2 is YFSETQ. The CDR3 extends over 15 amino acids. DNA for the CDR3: TGCGCCAGCAGCTTAGCGGGAGGGCCTCGGGAGACCCAGTACTTC. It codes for CASSLAGGPRETQYF.

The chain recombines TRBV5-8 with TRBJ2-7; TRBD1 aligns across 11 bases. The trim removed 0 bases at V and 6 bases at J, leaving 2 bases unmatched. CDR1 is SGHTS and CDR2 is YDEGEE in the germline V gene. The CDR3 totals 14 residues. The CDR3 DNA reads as TGTGCCAGCAGCTTGGGGGACAGGGGGTTCGAGCAGTACTTC. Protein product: CASSLGDRGFEQYF.

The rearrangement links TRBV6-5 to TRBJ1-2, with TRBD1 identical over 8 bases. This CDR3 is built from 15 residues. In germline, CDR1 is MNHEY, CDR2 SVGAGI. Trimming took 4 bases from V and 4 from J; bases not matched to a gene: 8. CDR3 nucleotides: TGTGCCAGCAGTTTAATTACAGGGGGATTCTATGGCTACACCTTC. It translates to CASSLITGGFYGYTF.

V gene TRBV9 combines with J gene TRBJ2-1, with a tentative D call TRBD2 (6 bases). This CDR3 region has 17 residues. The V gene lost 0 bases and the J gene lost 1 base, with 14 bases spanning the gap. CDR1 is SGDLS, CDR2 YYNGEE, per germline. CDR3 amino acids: CASSVANKTRSYNEQFF. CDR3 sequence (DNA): TGTGCCAGCAGCGTAGCTAATAAGACTAGGTCCTACAATGAGCAGTTCTTC.

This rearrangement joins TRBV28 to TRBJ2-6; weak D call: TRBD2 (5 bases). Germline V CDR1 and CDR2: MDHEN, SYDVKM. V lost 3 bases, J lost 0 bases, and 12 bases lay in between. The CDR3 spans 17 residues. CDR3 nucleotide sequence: TGTGCCAGCAGTTTCCCTACTAGTCGCTCTGGGGCCAACGTCCTGACTTTC. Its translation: CASSFPTSRSGANVLTF.

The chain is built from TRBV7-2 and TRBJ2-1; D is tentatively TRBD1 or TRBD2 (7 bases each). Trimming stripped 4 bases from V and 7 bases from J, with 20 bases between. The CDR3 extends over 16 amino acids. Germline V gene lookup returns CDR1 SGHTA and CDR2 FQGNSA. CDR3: CASSSPRGGRINEQFF. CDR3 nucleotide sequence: TGTGCCAGCAGCTCCCCCAGGGGGGGGCGCATAAATGAGCAGTTCTTC.

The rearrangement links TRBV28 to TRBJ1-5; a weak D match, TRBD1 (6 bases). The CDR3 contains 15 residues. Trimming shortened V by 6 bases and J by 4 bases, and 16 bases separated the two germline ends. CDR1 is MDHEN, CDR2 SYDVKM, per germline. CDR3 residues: CASSSPGGPNQPQHF. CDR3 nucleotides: TGTGCCAGCAGCTCACCGGGGGGGCCAAATCAGCCCCAGCATTTT.

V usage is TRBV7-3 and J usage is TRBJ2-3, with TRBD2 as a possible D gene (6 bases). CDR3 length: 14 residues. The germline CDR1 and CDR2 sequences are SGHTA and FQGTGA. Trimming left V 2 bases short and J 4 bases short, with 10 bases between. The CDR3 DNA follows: TGTGCCAGCAGCTTAGTGGGAGGCCCAGATACGCAGTATTTT. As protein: CASSLVGGPDTQYF.

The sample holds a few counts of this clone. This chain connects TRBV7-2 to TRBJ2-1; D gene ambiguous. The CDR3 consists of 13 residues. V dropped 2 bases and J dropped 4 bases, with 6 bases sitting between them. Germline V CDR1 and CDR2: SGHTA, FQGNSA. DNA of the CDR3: TGTGCCAGCAGCTTACCGGTATACAATGAGCAGTTCTTC. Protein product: CASSLPVYNEQFF.

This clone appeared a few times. The CDR3 DNA reads TGTGCCAGCAGCTTGAGCCGGGGTATAGCTTTCTTT. Encoded protein: CASSLSRGIAFF. The V and J genes are TRBV5-4 and TRBJ1-1, with D hard to call. This CDR3 region has 12 residues. Trimming left V 1 base short and J 10 bases short, with 11 bases between. CDR1 and CDR2 from the germline V gene are SGHNT and YYREEE (reference sequence).

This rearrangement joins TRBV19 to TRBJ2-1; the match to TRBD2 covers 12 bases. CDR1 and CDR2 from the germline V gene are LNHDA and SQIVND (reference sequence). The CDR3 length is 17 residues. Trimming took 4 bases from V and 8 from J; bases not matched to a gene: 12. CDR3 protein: CASSTKSTSGRRDEQFF. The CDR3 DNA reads TGTGCCAGTAGTACGAAATCAACTAGCGGGAGGAGGGATGAGCAGTTCTTC.

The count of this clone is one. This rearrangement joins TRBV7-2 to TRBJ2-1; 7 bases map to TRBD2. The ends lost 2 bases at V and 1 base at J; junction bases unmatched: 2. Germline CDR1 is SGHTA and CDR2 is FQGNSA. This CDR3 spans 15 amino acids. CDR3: CASSLMRESYNEQFF. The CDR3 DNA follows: TGTGCCAGCAGCTTAATGCGGGAGTCCTACAATGAGCAGTTCTTC.

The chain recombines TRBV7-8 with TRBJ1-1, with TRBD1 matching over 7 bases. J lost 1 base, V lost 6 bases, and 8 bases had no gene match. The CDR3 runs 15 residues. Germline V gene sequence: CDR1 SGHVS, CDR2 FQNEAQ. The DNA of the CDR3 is TGTGCCAGCAGAACGAACAGGGGAAAGAACACTGAAGCTTTCTTT. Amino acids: CASRTNRGKNTEAFF.

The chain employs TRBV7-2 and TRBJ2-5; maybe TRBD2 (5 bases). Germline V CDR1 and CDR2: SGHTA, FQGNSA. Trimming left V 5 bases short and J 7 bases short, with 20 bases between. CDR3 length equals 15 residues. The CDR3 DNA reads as TGTGCCAGCAGCGTCACCTCGGGATCCGCGGCGACCCAGTACTTC. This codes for CASSVTSGSAATQYF.

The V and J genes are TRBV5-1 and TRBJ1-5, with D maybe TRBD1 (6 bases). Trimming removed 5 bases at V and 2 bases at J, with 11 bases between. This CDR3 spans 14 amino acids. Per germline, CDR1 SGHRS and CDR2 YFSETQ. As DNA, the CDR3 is TGCGCCAGCAGTGAGGGGGGAGGCAATCAGCCCCAGCATTTT. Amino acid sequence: CASSEGGGNQPQHF.

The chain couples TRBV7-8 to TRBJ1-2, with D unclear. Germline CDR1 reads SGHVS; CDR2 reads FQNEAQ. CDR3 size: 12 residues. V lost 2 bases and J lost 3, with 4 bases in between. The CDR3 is CASSLQDYGYTF. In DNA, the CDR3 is TGTGCCAGCAGCTTACAGGACTATGGCTACACCTTC.

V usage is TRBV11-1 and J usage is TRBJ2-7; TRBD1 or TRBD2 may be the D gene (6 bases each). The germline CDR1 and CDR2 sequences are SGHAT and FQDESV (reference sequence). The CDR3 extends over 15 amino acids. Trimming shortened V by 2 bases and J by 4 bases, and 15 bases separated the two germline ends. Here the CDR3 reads CASSLLRDIGYEQYF. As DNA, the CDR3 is TGTGCCAGCAGCTTATTGCGGGACATCGGATACGAGCAGTACTTC. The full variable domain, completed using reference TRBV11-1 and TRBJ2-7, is EAEVAQSPRYKITEKSQAVAFWCDPISGHATLYWYRQILGQGPELLVQFQDESVVDDSQLPKDRFSAERLKGVDSTLKIQPAELGDSAMYLCASSLLRDIGYEQYFGPGTRLTVT.

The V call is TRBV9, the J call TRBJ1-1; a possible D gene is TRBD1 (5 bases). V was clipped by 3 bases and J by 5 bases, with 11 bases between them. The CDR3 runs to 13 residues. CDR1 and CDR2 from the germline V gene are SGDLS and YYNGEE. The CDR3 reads CASSEGWGTEAFF. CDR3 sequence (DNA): TGTGCCAGCAGCGAGGGGTGGGGAACTGAAGCTTTCTTT.

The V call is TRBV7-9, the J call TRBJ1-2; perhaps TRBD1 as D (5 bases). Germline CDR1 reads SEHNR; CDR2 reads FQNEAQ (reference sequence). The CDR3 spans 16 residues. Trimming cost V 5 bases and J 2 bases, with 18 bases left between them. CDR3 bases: TGTGCCAGCAGCGGGACGGGGCTTGGAAGCAACTATGGCTACACCTTC. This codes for CASSGTGLGSNYGYTF.